This T cell receptor beta chain was identified in a study of blood T cell repertoires in COVID-19. Looking at the study overall: The United States, Italy and Spain were the sources of the acute and convalescent COVID-19 samples. T cells, B-cell-depleted T cells, or PBMCs provided the cDNA or gDNA that served as material.

V was shortened by 0 bases and J by 8 bases, with 11 bases between the two germline ends. There are 14 residues in the CDR3. Germline V gives CDR1 SGHRS, CDR2 YFSETQ. Original handling: Reference gene primer amplification yielded estimated nucleated cell counts. Profiled with immunoSEQ multiplex PCR; TCRdb holds only in-frame clones, not every one. V, J and clone size reflect that table, while D and trimming were determined from the DNA. The profile shows 240,000 or so clones, about 82% of them singletons. The source is a man at least 80 years old with acute or convalescent COVID-19. The chain recombines TRBV5-1 with TRBJ1-4; a possible D gene is TRBD1 (6 bases). The specimen was peripheral blood. DNA for the CDR3: TGCGCCAGCAGCTTGGACAGGGTGCAGGAAAAACTGTTTTTT. Its protein product is CASSLDRVQEKLFF.